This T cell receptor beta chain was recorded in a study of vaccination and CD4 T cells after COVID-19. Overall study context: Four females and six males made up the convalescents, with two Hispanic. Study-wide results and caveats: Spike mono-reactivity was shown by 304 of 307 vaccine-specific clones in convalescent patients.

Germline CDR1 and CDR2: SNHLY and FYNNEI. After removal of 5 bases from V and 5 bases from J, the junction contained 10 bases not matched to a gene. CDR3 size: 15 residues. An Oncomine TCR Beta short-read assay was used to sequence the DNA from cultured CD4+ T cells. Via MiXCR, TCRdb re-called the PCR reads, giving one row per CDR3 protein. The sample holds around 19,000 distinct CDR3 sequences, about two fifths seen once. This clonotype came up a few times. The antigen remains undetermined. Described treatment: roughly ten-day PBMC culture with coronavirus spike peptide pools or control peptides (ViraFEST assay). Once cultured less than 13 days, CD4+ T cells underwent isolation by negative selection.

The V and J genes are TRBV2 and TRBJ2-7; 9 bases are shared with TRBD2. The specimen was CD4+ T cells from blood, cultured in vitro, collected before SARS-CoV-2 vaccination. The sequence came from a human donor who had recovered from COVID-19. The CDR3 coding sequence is TGTGCCAGCAGTATTAATAGCGGGAGAGCCGACGAGCAGTACTTC. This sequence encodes CASSINSGRADEQYF.